The 22 T cell receptor beta chains presented below share a single source sample, sequenced in a study of chemoradiotherapy in HPV16-positive cancers (dated 2022 in TCRdb). To prepare the library, the immunoSEQ multiplex PCR assay was applied. Entries here come from immuneACCESS through TCRdb and include only in-frame sequences with V and J called. Some clones fail to appear in such tables; in the studies checked, an unresolved V gene covers under half of the shortfall, and the cause of the remainder is unknown. The sample table records thousands of clones; roughly nine tenths of these occur just once. The top ten constitute 22% of the sample. The sequencing used blood, collected from a patient who underwent chemoradiotherapy. The source of these receptors is a human donor with HPV-associated anogenital cancer.

The J gene is TRBJ2-5, the V gene TRBV4-1, with a tentative D call TRBD2 (6 bases). Germline V gene data show CDR1 as MGHRA and CDR2 as YSYEKL. Trimming cost V 2 bases and J 1 base, with 23 bases left between them. The CDR3 covers 19 residues. The CDR3 sequence: CASSQLAPPVRDFQETQYF. The CDR3 DNA reads TGCGCCAGCAGCCAACTAGCACCTCCCGTCAGGGACTTCCAAGAGACCCAGTACTTC.

The chain joins TRBV4-3 to TRBJ2-7; TRBD2 might be the D (5 bases). The V gene's germline CDR1 is LGHNA and CDR2 YSLEER. Deletions cut 1 base from V and 4 bases from J, with 17 bases between. CDR3 size: 16 residues. The CDR3 reads CASSQGGYGVLYEQYF. The DNA of the CDR3 is TGCGCCAGCAGCCAAGGCGGGTATGGCGTCTTATACGAGCAGTACTTC.

V usage is TRBV18 and J usage is TRBJ2-5, with 7 bases lining up with TRBD1. Germline-derived CDR1 and CDR2 are KGHSH and LQKENI. CDR3 length: 14 amino acids. V shed 2 bases and J 5 bases; nucleotides not matched to a gene: 5. The DNA of the CDR3 is TGTGCCAGCTCACCAGGAAGGGGGCTCGAGACCCAGTACTTC. Translation: CASSPGRGLETQYF.

The CDR3: CASSDLTGYNSPLHF. Here the CDR3 DNA reads TGTGCCAGCAGTGACCTGACAGGATATAATTCACCCCTCCACTTT. This sequence joins TRBV6-1 and TRBJ1-6, with D possibly being TRBD1 (6 bases). V was pared by 3 bases and J by 4 bases, with 10 bases between. The CDR3 runs 15 residues. From germline, CDR1 is MNHNS and CDR2 SASEGT.

This CDR3 reads CASRLPALREQYF. In DNA form, the CDR3 reads TGTGCCAGCAGGCTTCCGGCCCTCCGAGAGCAGTACTTC. This rearrangement joins TRBV28 to TRBJ2-7; unclear D gene. V dropped 6 bases and J dropped 7 bases, with 16 bases sitting between them. Germline loops: CDR1 MDHEN, CDR2 SYDVKM. The CDR3 sequence is 13 residues long. Together with reference TRBV28 and TRBJ2-7, the CDR3 gives the full variable domain: DVKVTQSSRYLVKRTGEKVFLECVQDMDHENMFWYRQDPGLGLRLIYFSYDVKMKEKGDIPEGYSVSREKKERFSLILESASTNQTSMYLCASRLPALREQYFGPGTRLTVT.

The chain combines TRBV4-1 with TRBJ1-3; D is possibly TRBD1 (5 bases). The germline V and J ends were trimmed by 2 bases and 2 bases, with 16 bases remaining between them. The CDR3 is 17 amino acids. CDR1 MGHRA and CDR2 YSYEKL come from the germline V gene. The DNA for the CDR3 is TGCGCCAGCAGCCAACTCCCGCAAGGGGCACCTGGAAACACCATATATTTT. Translation gives CASSQLPQGAPGNTIYF.

This chain's CDR3 is CASSQDHGGDGYTF. CDR3 DNA sequence: TGCGCCAGCAGCCAAGATCACGGGGGGGATGGCTACACCTTC. The gene calls are TRBV4-1 and TRBJ1-2; TRBD1 is a possible D gene (5 bases). CDR3 length: 14 amino acids. Trimming left V 0 bases short and J 6 bases short, with 11 bases between. CDR1 and CDR2 from the germline V gene are MGHRA and YSYEKL.

CDR3 nucleotide sequence: TGTGCCAGCAGCTTATGGGTCGGCCTTAACTATGGCTACACCTTC. Its translation: CASSLWVGLNYGYTF. This chain uses TRBV5-5 with TRBJ1-2; D remains ambiguous. V lost 2 bases, J lost 1 base, and 12 bases lay in between. Germline values: CDR1 SGHKS, CDR2 YYEKEE (reference sequence). This CDR3 spans 15 amino acids.

V gene TRBV5-1 combines with J gene TRBJ2-3; weak D call: TRBD2 (6 bases). The ends were cut back, 5 bases at V and 2 bases at J, with 15 bases in the middle. This CDR3 is 15 amino acids long. Per germline, CDR1 SGHRS and CDR2 YFSETQ. The DNA for the CDR3 is TGCGCCAGCAGTCCCCAGACTAGTGTCACAGATACGCAGTATTTT. Its protein is CASSPQTSVTDTQYF.

The chain employs TRBV5-1 and TRBJ2-7; D unclear. The CDR3 runs 12 residues. V shed 1 base and J shed 4 bases, with 6 bases lying between them. Per germline, CDR1 SGHRS and CDR2 YFSETQ. The CDR3 nucleotides are TGCGCCAGCAGCTTGACCAGATACGAGCAGTACTTC. Amino acids: CASSLTRYEQYF. Variable domain in full (rest from reference TRBV5-1 and TRBJ2-7): KAGVTQTPRYLIKTRGQQVTLSCSPISGHRSVSWYQQTPGQGLQFLFEYFSETQRNKGNFPGRFSGRQFSNSRSEMNVSTLELGDSALYLCASSLTRYEQYFGPGTRLTVT.

The chain employs TRBV11-3 and TRBJ1-1; no firm D call. This CDR3 region has 13 residues. In germline, CDR1 is SGHNT, CDR2 YENEEA. Trimming removed 0 bases from V and 2 bases from J, with 4 bases in between. The CDR3: CASSLDDNTEAFF. Here the CDR3 DNA reads TGTGCCAGCAGCTTAGATGATAACACTGAAGCTTTCTTT.

The CDR3 is CASSYGTGGGNTIYF. The CDR3 DNA is TGTGCCAGCAGTTACGGGACAGGGGGTGGAAACACCATATATTTT. The rearrangement links TRBV6-5 to TRBJ1-3, with 11 bases matching TRBD1. CDR1 is MNHEY and CDR2 is SVGAGI in the germline V gene. The trim removed 2 bases at V and 3 bases at J, leaving 0 bases unmatched. CDR3 length: 15 residues.

The chain couples TRBV19 to TRBJ1-4; D not certain. Germline V lookup: CDR1 LNHDA, CDR2 SQIVND (reference sequence). The germline V and J ends were trimmed by 3 bases and 0 bases, with 11 bases remaining between them. This CDR3 comprises 16 residues. The CDR3 DNA sequence: TGTGCCAGTAGTATGAGGAGAGGGACAACTAATGAAAAACTGTTTTTT. Its translation is CASSMRRGTTNEKLFF.

This clone was counted between two and nine times. The same CDR3 can be traced to other DNA sequences in this sample. The rearrangement links TRBV10-3 to TRBJ2-1; D not certain. V gave up 4 bases and J gave up 7 bases, with 5 bases separating them. CDR1 and CDR2 (germline): ENHRY, SYGVKD. The CDR3 length is 11 residues. The CDR3 reads CAISVGNEQFF. CDR3 DNA sequence: TGTGCCATCAGTGTTGGTAATGAGCAGTTCTTC.

The sample holds one count of this clone. This chain links TRBV27 with TRBJ2-1; 7 nucleotides agree with TRBD2. The germline CDR1 and CDR2 sequences are MNHEY and SMNVEV (reference sequence). This CDR3 has 17 amino acids. The V segment lost 5 bases and the J segment 5 bases; nucleotides outside the gene matches: 15. The CDR3 is CASSPWASGTKDNEQFF. As DNA, the CDR3 is TGTGCCAGCAGTCCATGGGCGTCCGGGACTAAGGACAATGAGCAGTTCTTC.

This chain uses TRBV7-9 with TRBJ2-1; no firm D call. Germline assignment: CDR1 SEHNR and CDR2 FQNEAQ (reference sequence). This CDR3 has 15 amino acids. V lost 1 base and J lost 3, with 10 bases in between. CDR3 in DNA: TGTGCCAGCAGCTTAGTCCGCTCCTACTACAATGAGCAGTTCTTC. It translates to CASSLVRSYYNEQFF. Full variable domain (missing parts from reference TRBV7-9 and TRBJ2-1): DTGVSQNPRHKITKRGQNVTFRCDPISEHNRLYWYRQTLGQGPEFLTYFQNEAQLEKSRLLSDRFSAERPKGSFSTLEIQRTEQGDSAMYLCASSLVRSYYNEQFFGPGTRLTVL.

The rearrangement joins TRBV7-2 to TRBJ2-5, with 7 bases lining up with TRBD2. With V trimmed by 10 bases and J by 4 bases, 15 bases remained unmatched. The CDR3 runs 15 residues. Germline assignment: CDR1 SGHTA and CDR2 FQGNSA. CDR3 DNA: TGTGCCAACGAATTCCCAGCGGGAAGTGGAGAGACCCAGTACTTC. Protein product: CANEFPAGSGETQYF.

The V and J genes are TRBV6-1 and TRBJ1-2, with D possibly matching TRBD1 (5 bases). Germline loops: CDR1 MNHNS, CDR2 SASEGT. V dropped 3 bases and J dropped 0 bases, with 14 bases sitting between them. The CDR3 length is 16 residues. CDR3 region: CASSEWRQLANYGYTF. Written as DNA, the CDR3 is TGTGCCAGCAGTGAGTGGAGACAGTTAGCTAACTATGGCTACACCTTC.

The rearrangement uses TRBV28 and TRBJ2-3; no reliable D call. Germline CDR1 reads MDHEN; CDR2 reads SYDVKM. The CDR3 runs to 24 residues. Trimming removed 3 bases from V and 3 bases from J, with 40 bases in between. CDR3 sequence reads: CASSFWPLRYPRIPYCRFTDTQYF. The DNA for the CDR3 is TGTGCCAGCAGTTTTTGGCCCCTCCGATATCCCCGAATTCCATACTGCAGGTTTACAGATACGCAGTATTTT.

V and J are TRBV2 and TRBJ1-2; no firm D call. V shed 5 bases and J shed 8 bases, with 12 bases lying between them. In germline, CDR1 is SNHLY, CDR2 FYNNEI. The CDR3 has 12 amino acids. CDR3 sequence: CASSYDIGGYTF. Here the CDR3 DNA reads TGTGCCAGCAGTTATGACATTGGAGGCTACACCTTC.

The chain is built from TRBV11-2 and TRBJ2-3; no clear D. This CDR3 is built from 13 residues. In germline, CDR1 is SGHAT, CDR2 FQNNGV. With 0 bases removed from V and 3 bases from J, the gap between germline ends came to 4 bases. DNA of the CDR3: TGTGCCAGCAGCTTAGATTTTACAGATACGCAGTATTTT. As protein: CASSLDFTDTQYF.

The V call is TRBV6-6, the J call TRBJ2-3, with TRBD2 identical over 7 bases. Germline loops: CDR1 MNHNY, CDR2 SVGAGI (reference sequence). The CDR3 sequence is 13 residues long. V gave up 5 bases and J gave up 10 bases; unmatched junction bases: 9. The CDR3 loop is CASSPFAGEAQYF. The CDR3 region has the DNA TGTGCCAGCAGTCCCTTCGCGGGGGAGGCGCAGTATTTT.